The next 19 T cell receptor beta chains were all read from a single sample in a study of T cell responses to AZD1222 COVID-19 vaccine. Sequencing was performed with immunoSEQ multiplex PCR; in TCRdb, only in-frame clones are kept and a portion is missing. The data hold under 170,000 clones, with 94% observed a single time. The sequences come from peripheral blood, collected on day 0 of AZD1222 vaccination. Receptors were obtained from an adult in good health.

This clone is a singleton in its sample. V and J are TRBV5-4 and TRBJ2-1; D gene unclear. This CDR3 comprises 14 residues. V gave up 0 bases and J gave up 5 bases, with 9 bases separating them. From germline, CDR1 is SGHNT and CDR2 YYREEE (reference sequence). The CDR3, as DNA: TGTGCCAGCAGCTTGGAGTTAGCAAACAATGAGCAGTTCTTC. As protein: CASSLELANNEQFF.

CDR3 coding DNA: TGTGCCAGCAGTGAGGGCGGAGGGGCCAACGTCCTGACTTTC. It is translated as CASSEGGGANVLTF. The chain joins TRBV6-1 to TRBJ2-6; no firm D call. The germline V and J ends were trimmed by 3 bases and 4 bases, with 7 bases remaining between them. The CDR3 has 14 amino acids. Germline V gives CDR1 MNHNS, CDR2 SASEGT.

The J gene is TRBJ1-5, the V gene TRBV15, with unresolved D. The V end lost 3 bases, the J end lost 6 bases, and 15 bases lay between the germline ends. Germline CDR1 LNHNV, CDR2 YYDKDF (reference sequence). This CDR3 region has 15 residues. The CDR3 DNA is TGTGCCACCAGCAGGGTACCCACGGGGAGTCAGCCCCAGCATTTT. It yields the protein CATSRVPTGSQPQHF. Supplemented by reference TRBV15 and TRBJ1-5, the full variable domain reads DAMVIQNPRYQVTQFGKPVTLSCSQTLNHNVMYWYQQKSSQAPKLLFHYYDKDFNNEADTPDNFQSRRPNTSFCFLDIRSPGLGDTAMYLCATSRVPTGSQPQHFGDGTRLSIL.

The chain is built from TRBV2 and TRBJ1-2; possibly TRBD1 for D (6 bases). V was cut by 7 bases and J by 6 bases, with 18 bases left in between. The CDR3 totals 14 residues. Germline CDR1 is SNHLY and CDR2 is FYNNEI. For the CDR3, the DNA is TGTGCCAGCATCACATCCAACAGGGTCGATGGCTACACCTTC. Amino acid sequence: CASITSNRVDGYTF.

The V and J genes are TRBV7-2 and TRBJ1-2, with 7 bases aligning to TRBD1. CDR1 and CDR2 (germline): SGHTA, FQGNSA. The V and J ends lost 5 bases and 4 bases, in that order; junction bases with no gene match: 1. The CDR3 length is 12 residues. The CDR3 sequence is CASSRQGYGYTF. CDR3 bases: TGTGCCAGCAGCCGACAGGGCTATGGCTACACCTTC.

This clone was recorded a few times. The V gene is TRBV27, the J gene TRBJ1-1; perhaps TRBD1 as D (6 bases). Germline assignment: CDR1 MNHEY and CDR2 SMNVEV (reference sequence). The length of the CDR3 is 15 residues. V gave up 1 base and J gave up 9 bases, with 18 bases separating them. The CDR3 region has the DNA TGTGCCAGCAGTTTATATGGCCCGGGACACGGGAAAGCTTTCTTT. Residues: CASSLYGPGHGKAFF.

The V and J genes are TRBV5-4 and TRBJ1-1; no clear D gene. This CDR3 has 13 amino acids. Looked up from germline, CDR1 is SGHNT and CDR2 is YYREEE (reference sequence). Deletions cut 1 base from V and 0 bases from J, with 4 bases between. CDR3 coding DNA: TGTGCCAGCAGCTTGCCCCTGAACACTGAAGCTTTCTTT. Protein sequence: CASSLPLNTEAFF. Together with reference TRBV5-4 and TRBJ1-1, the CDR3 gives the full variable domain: ETGVTQSPTHLIKTRGQQVTLRCSSQSGHNTVSWYQQALGQGPQFIFQYYREEENGRGNFPPRFSGLQFPNYSSELNVNALELDDSALYLCASSLPLNTEAFFGQGTRLTVV.

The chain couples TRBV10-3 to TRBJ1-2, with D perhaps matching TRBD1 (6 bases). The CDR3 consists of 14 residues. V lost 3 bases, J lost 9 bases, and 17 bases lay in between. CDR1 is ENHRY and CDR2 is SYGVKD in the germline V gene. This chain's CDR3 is CAISESGTTMRYTF. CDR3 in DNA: TGTGCCATCAGTGAATCCGGGACAACTATGCGCTACACCTTC.

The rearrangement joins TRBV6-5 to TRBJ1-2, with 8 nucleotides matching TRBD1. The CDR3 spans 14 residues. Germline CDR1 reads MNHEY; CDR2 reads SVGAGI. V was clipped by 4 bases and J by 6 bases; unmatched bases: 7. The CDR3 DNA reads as TGTGCCAGCAGTTCGGACAGGGCAGCACATGGCTACACCTTC. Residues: CASSSDRAAHGYTF.

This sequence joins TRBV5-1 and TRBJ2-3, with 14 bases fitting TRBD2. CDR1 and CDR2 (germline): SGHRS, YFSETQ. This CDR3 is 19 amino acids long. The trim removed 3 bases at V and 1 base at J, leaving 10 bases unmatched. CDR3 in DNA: TGCGCCAGCAGCTGGGGAGGACTAGCGGGGGGCAGCCGCACAGATACGCAGTATTTT. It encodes CASSWGGLAGGSRTDTQYF.

The CDR3 DNA sequence: TGTGCCAGCAGCTTACACCTGAACACTGAAGCTTTCTTT. It encodes CASSLHLNTEAFF. The chain combines TRBV7-2 with TRBJ1-1; D not resolved. This CDR3 region has 13 residues. CDR1 and CDR2 (germline): SGHTA, FQGNSA. V lost 2 bases to trimming and J lost 0 bases, with 4 bases between them. Full variable domain (rest looked up from reference TRBV7-2 and TRBJ1-1): GAGVSQSPSNKVTEKGKDVELRCDPISGHTALYWYRQSLGQGLEFLIYFQGNSAPDKSGLPSDRFSAERTGGSVSTLTIQRTQQEDSAVYLCASSLHLNTEAFFGQGTRLTVV.

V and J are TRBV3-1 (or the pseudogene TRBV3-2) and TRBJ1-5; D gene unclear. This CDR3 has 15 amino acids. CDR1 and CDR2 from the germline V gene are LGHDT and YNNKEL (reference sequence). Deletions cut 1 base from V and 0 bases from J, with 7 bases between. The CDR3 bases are TGTGCCAGCAGCCAAGGTATCAATAGCAATCAGCCCCAGCATTTT. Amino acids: CASSQGINSNQPQHF.

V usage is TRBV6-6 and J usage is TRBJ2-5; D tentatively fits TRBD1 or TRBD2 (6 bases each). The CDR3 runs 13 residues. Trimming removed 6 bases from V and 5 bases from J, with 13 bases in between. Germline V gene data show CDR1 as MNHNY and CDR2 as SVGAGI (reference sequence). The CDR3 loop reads CASSKQGLETQYF. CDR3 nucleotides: TGTGCCAGCAGCAAACAGGGACTCGAGACCCAGTACTTC.

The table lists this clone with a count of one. The CDR3 bases are TGCGCCAGCAGCCCCGGGGACGCAACTAATGAAAAACTGTTTTTT. It is translated as CASSPGDATNEKLFF. The J gene is TRBJ1-4, the V gene TRBV5-1, with a possible D match to TRBD1 (5 bases). CDR1 and CDR2 from the germline V gene are SGHRS and YFSETQ. This CDR3 is built from 15 residues. Trimming removed 4 bases at V and 0 bases at J, with 10 bases between.

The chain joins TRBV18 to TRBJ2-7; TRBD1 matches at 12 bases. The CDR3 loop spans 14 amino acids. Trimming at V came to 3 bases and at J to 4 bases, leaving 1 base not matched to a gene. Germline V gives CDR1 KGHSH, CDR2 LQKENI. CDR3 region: CASSPGQGAYEQYV. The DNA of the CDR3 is TGTGCCAGCTCACCGGGACAGGGGGCTTACGAGCAGTACGTC.

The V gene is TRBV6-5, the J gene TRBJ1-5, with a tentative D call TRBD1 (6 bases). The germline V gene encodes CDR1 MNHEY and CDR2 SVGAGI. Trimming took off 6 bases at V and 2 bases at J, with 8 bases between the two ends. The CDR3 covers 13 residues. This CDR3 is CASSRQGNQPQHF. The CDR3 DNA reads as TGTGCCAGCAGCCGACAGGGCAATCAGCCCCAGCATTTT.

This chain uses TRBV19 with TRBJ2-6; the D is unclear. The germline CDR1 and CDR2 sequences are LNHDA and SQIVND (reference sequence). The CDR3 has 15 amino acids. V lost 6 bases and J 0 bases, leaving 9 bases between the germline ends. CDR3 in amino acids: CASSYTSSGANVLTF. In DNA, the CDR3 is TGTGCCAGTAGCTACACGAGCTCTGGGGCCAACGTCCTGACTTTC.

CDR3 amino acids: CASVLAGGGDSTF. DNA of the CDR3: TGTGCCAGCGTTCTCGCCGGTGGGGGGGACTCCACCTTC. This chain joins TRBV12-3 or TRBV12-4 and TRBJ1-2, with D possibly being TRBD1 (5 bases). Trimming removed 8 bases from V and 13 bases from J, with 23 bases in between. CDR3 length: 13 residues.

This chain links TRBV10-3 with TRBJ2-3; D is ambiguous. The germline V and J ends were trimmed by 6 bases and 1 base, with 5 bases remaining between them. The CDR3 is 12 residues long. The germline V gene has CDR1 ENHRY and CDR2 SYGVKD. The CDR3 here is CAIREGTDTQYF. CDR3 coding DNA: TGTGCCATCAGGGAAGGCACAGATACGCAGTATTTT.